Included here is one T cell receptor beta chain sequence, with context. Its matching antigen is unknown. The sample belongs to a study of PD-1 blockade in classical Hodgkin lymphoma. Study information: Patients had nivolumab dosed at 3 mg/kg, delivered intravenously every 2 weeks. Study-level results: Complete responders' diversity at baseline resembled that of newly diagnosed patients.

Brentuximab vedotin exposure varied, and every patient relapsed after autologous stem cell transplantation. The patients, who had relapsed/refractory classical Hodgkin lymphoma, achieved best responses of complete response, partial response or progressive disease. Repertoires were generated with immunoSEQ multiplex PCR, while TCRdb's copy carries only in-frame clones and drops some. The sample has about 46,000 clones, around 80% seen once. CDR1 is SEHNR, CDR2 FQNEAQ, per germline (reference sequence). This CDR3 is built from 14 residues. V shed 2 bases, J shed 4 bases, and the junction held 3 bases outside the gene matches.

This receptor was identified in a human donor with classical Hodgkin lymphoma. The rearrangement joins TRBV7-9 to TRBJ2-5, with 8 bases aligning to TRBD2. This material consisted of peripheral blood mononuclear cells (PBMCs), taken before the second cycle of nivolumab. CDR3 sequence reads: CASSLTGGAETQYF. CDR3 DNA sequence: TGTGCCAGCAGCTTAACGGGAGGGGCAGAGACCCAGTACTTC.